This TCR beta chain is from a study of blood T cell repertoires in COVID-19. Study background: Nucleic acid was either cDNA or gDNA, and it came from T cells, B-cell-depleted T cells, or PBMCs.

V dropped 0 bases and J dropped 11 bases, with 14 bases sitting between them. Germline V CDR1 and CDR2: LNHNV, YYDKDF (reference sequence). The CDR3 consists of 13 residues. The protocol was immunoSEQ multiplex PCR, while the TCRdb copy is restricted to in-frame clones and leaves out a portion. This repertoire shows approximately 150,000 clones, around 79% found once; its top ten account for about 9%. The receptor comes from a man over 45 with active or convalescent COVID-19. The sample consisted of peripheral blood. V gene TRBV15 combines with J gene TRBJ2-7; a weak D match, TRBD1 (5 bases). The CDR3 reads CATSRDKREGEYF. The CDR3 nucleotides are TGTGCCACCAGCAGAGATAAAAGGGAAGGGGAGTACTTC.